This TCR beta chain was retrieved from a study of T cell repertoires in cytomegalovirus infection. The CDR3 spans 11 residues. Trimming removed 5 bases at V and 8 bases at J, with 9 bases between. CDR1 is LNHDA and CDR2 is SQIVND in the germline V gene (reference sequence). In the case of this clonotype: The antigen is not known.

TCRdb recomputed calls from the reads with MiXCR, one row per CDR3 protein. The top ten clones hold about 14% of a sample with some 920,000 distinct CDR3 sequences, less than 40% of them seen once. The chain carries TRBV19 and TRBJ1-1, with a tentative D call TRBD1 (6 bases). The source of this sequence is a human donor in good health (CMV status not recorded). Some clones in this sample may be carry-over from other donors' samples. Sequences were derived from cultured CD8+ T cells from PBMCs, sampled from culture after CMV antigen stimulation. The CDR3 DNA follows: TGTGCCAGTAGTCGGACAGCCGAAGCTTTCTTT. Its translation is CASSRTAEAFF.